A selection of T cell receptor beta chains follows, all from one sample in a study of blood T cell repertoires in COVID-19. The method was immunoSEQ multiplex PCR; TCRdb's version includes in-frame clones alone and lacks a portion of them. In the table there are about 74,000 clones, roughly 70% of which are singletons. Material: peripheral blood. The receptors come from a man between 65 and 80 years old with acute or convalescent COVID-19. Each CDR3 is given with its conserved first and last residue. D genes are given only for firm matches.

v_call | d_call | cdr3_aa
TRBV5-6 | TRBD1 | CASSDPTGQKNSPLHF
TRBV5-1 | TRBD1 | CASSLAAGGNYGYTF
TRBV18 | TRBD1 | CASSPRDRAILGGNTIYF
TRBV12-5 | TRBD1 | CASGTGGSETQYF
TRBV29-1 | TRBD1 | CSVTGVGEKLFF
TRBV20-1 | TRBD1 | CSASKWQGAFEQYF
TRBV7-9 | - | CASSLSLVNSYEQYF
TRBV28 | - | CASREGRFPETQYF
TRBV12-5 | - | CASGLAGPGNTIYF
TRBV24-1 | TRBD1 | CATSDSSGGYGLNYGYTF
TRBV2 | - | CASSAPSGDEQFF
TRBV19 | - | CASSIGQGYEQYF
TRBV15 | - | CATSRQGSEQYF
TRBV11-1 | - | CASSLGGGIREAFF
TRBV28 | - | CASSQGLLRDQPQHF
TRBV20-1 | TRBD1 | CSVSTGRNQYF
TRBV7-2 | - | CASSLGGVSYNEQFF
TRBV7-8 | TRBD2 | CASSLGGTSGRNEQFF